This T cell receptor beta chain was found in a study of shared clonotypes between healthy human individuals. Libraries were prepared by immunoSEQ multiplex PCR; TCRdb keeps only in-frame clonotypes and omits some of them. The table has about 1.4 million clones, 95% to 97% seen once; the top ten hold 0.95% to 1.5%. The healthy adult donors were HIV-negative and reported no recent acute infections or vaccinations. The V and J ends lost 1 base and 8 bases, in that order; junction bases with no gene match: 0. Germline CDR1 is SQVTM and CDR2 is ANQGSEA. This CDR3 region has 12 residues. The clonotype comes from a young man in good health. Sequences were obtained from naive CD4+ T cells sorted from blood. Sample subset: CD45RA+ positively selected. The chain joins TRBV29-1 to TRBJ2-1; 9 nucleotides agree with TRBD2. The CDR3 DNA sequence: TGCAGCGTTGAAGGACTAGCGGATGAGCAGTTCTTC. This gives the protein CSVEGLADEQFF.